This TCR beta chain was documented in a study of blood T cells in healthy people across ages. Through a sample-barcoded 5' primer and a J-beta primer mix, a second PCR was run for roughly 7 to 12 cycles. TCRdb reanalysed the 5' RACE reads using MiXCR and keeps one entry per CDR3 protein. The sample has approximately 1,700,000 distinct CDR3 sequences; approximately 39% are singletons. The sample comprised blood. This TCR was sampled from a human donor in good health.

The CDR3 is CSALFQSYEQYF. CDR3 bases: TGCAGTGCCCTCTTTCAGAGTTACGAGCAGTACTTC. V gene TRBV20-1 combines with J gene TRBJ2-7; unclear D gene. CDR1 and CDR2 (germline): DFQATT, SNEGSKA (reference sequence). The V gene lost 6 bases and the J gene lost 4 bases, with 13 bases spanning the gap. The CDR3 is 12 amino acids.